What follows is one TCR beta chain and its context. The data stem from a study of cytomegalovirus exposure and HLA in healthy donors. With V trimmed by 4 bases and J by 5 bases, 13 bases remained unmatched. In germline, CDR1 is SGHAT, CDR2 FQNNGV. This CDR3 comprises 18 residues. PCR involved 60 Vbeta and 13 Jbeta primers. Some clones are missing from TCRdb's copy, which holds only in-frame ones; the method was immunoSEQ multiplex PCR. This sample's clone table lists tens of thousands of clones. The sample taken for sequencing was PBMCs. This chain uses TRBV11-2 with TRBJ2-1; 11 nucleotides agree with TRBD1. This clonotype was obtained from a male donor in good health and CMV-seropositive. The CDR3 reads CASSWRGQGAFTDNEQFF. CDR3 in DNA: TGTGCCAGCAGCTGGCGTGGACAGGGGGCTTTCACCGACAATGAGCAGTTCTTC. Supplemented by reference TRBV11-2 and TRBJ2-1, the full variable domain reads EAGVAQSPRYKIIEKRQSVAFWCNPISGHATLYWYQQILGQGPKLLIQFQNNGVVDDSQLPKDRFSAERLKGVDSTLKIQPAKLEDSAVYLCASSWRGQGAFTDNEQFFGPGTRLTVL.